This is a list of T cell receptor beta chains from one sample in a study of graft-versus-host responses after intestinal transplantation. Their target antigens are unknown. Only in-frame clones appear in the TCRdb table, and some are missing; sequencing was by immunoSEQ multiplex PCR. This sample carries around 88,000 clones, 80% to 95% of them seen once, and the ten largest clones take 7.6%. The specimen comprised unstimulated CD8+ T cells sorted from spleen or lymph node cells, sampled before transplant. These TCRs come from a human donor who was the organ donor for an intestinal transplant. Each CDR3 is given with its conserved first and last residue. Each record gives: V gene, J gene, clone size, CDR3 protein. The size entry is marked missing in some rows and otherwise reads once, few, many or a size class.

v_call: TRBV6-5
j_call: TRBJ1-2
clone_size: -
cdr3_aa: CASSDSGQGTSYTF

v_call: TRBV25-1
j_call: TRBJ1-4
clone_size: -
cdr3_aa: CASSNRQGRSEKLFF

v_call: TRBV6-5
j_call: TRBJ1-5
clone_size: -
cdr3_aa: CASSPGSYQPQHF

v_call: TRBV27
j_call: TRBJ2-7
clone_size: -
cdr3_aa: CASSPGGGGYEQYF

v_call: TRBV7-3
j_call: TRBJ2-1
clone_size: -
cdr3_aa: CASSFTRGRDNEQFF

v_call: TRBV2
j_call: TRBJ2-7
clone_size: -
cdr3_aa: CASSEDGTGAYEQYF

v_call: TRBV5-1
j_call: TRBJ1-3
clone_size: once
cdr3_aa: CASSLVRDRYVPAPGNTIYF

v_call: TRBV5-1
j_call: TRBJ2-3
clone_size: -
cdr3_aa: CASSWNRFWSTDTQYF

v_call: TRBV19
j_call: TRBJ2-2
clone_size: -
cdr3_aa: CASSQDGDVGWVPNTGELFF

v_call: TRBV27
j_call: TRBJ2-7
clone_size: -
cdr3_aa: CASSHTSGRYEQYF

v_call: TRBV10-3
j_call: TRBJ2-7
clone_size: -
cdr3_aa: CAISESLGTGYEQYF

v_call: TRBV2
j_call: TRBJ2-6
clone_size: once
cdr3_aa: CASSEAGGSGANVLTF

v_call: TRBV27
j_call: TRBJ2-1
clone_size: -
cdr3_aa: CASSLSGLAGLNEQFF

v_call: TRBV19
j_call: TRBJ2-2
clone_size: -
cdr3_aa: CASIGRANTGELFF

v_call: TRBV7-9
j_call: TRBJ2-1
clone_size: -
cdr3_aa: CASSLGSEQFF

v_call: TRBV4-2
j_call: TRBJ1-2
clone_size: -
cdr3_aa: CASSQAKGQSNYGYTF

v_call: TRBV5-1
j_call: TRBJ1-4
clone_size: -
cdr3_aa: CASSLYGTGEKLFF

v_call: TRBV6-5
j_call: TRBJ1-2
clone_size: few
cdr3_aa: CASSYWGGDGYTF

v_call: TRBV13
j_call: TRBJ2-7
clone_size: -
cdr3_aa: CASSLALEQYF

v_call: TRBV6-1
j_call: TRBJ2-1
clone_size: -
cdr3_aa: CASRETSGYNEQFF

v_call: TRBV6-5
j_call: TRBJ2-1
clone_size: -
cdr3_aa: CASTWGGAGEQFF

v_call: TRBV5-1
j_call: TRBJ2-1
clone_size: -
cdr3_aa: CASSKGTGGFLDNEQFF

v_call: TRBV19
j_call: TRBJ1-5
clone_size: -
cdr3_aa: CASSIGGVDGQPQHF

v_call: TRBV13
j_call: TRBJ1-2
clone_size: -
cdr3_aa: CASSLVNRGLLYGYTF

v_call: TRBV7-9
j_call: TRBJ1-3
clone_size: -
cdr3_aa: CASSLVPGPFGNTIYF

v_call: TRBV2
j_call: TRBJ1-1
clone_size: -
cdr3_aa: CASSEGPEAFF

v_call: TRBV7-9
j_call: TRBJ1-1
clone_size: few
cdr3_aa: CASSSLPSLEAFF

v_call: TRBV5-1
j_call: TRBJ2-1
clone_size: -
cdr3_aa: CASSLLAGGLINEQFF

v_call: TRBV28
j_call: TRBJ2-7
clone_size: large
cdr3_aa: CASSLGLANSYEQYF

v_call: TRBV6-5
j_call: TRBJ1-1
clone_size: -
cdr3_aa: CASSELSGAFF

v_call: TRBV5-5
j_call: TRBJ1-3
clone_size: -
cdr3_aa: CASSLGTDSGNTIYF

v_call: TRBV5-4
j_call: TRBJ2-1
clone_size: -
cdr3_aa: CASSSLAGVVNEQFF

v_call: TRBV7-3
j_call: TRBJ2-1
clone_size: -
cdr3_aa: CASSLVGGSSYNEQFF

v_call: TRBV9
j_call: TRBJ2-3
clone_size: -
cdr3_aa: CASSVVPSGTDTQYF

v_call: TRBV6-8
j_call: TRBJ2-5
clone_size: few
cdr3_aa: CASSYSIRGQAGATPNQETQYF

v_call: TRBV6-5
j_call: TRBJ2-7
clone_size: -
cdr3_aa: CASSYYTTGEQYF

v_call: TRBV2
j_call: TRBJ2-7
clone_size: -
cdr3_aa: CATTRRDSRDEQYF

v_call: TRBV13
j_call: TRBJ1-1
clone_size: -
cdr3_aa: CASSLGDTEAFF

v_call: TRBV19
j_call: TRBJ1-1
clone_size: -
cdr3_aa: CASSMVGYTRTEAFF

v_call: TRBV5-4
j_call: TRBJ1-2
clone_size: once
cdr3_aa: CASSLANGYGYTF

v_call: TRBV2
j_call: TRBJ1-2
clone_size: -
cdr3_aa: CASSDTGGYGYTF

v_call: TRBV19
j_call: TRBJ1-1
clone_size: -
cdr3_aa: CASSIGWGTGSETEAFF